This T cell receptor (beta chain) was captured by sequencing in a study of blood T cell repertoires in COVID-19. Study in general: Sites across the United States, Italy and Spain contributed samples from acute and convalescent COVID-19.

In the authors' methods: Nucleated cell counts were estimated from reference gene primer amplification. Sequencing was performed with immunoSEQ multiplex PCR; in TCRdb, only in-frame clones are kept and a portion is missing. Clonal size and the V and J genes are those of that table, whereas D and trimming came from the DNA. Of about 280,000 clones in the sample, roughly 87% were seen once. The germline CDR1 and CDR2 sequences are LNHDA and SQIVND (reference sequence). The CDR3 is 18 residues long. With 3 bases clipped from V and 4 bases from J, the junction kept 12 bases outside the gene matches. The sample was peripheral blood. The receptor was isolated from a human donor in a cohort sampled during active COVID-19. The genes are TRBV19 and TRBJ2-1; TRBD2 aligns across 10 bases. The CDR3 here is CASSIIRYELAGYNEQFF. Written as DNA, the CDR3 is TGTGCCAGTAGTATTATACGTTATGAACTAGCGGGATACAATGAGCAGTTCTTC.